This T cell receptor (beta chain) was captured by sequencing in a study of vaccination effects on CD4 cells after COVID-19. At the level of the study: Antigen-specific CD4+ T cells were first expanded with viral peptide pools by the ViraFEST assay and only then sequenced. Each well held approximately 1.8 million PBMC cultured with around 9.2 ug/ml peptides and 7.5 to 10 IU/ml IL-2.

Findings and caveats of the study: Convalescent patients were few in the study, and early post-infection timepoints were absent.

Following 10 days of culture, CD4+ T cells were isolated. Of the BNT162b2 and mRNA-1273 vaccines, participants received two doses of one or the other. According to the study, vaccine recipients showed no prior SARS-CoV-2 infection and negative nucleocapsid antibodies. CDR3 size: 12 residues. The ends were cut back, 9 bases at V and 4 bases at J, with 10 bases in the middle. Germline V gene sequence: CDR1 MNHNY, CDR2 SVGAGI (reference sequence). Sequencing used immunoSEQ multiplex PCR; TCRdb keeps in-frame clones, though not all of them. The sample holds about 45,000 clones, 72% seen once. In regard to this clone: The antigen is unknown.

This specimen consisted of CD4+ T cells from PBMCs cultured without peptide, obtained after COVID-19 vaccination. This sequence joins TRBV6-6 and TRBJ1-5; D remains ambiguous. The sequence was collected from a human donor who received a COVID-19 vaccine. CDR3 protein: CASQENNQPQHF. CDR3 coding DNA: TGTGCCAGTCAGGAGAATAATCAGCCCCAGCATTTT.